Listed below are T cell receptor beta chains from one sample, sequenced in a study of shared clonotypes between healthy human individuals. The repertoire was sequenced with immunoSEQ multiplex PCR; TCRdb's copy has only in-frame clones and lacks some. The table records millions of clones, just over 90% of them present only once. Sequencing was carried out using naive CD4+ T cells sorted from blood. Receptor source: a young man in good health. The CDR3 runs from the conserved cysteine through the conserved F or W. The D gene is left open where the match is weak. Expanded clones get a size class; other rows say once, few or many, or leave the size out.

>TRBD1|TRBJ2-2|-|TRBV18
CASSRTGETGELFF
TGTGCCAGCTCACGGACAGGGGAGACCGGGGAGCTGTTTTTT
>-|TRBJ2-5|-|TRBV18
CASSRGVQETQYF
TGTGCCAGCTCACGGGGGGTACAAGAGACCCAGTACTTC
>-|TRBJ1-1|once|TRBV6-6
CASSYSGAGPYTEAFF
TGTGCCAGCAGTTACTCCGGTGCAGGGCCGTATACTGAAGCTTTCTTT
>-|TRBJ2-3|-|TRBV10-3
CAISESQHIRTDTQYF
TGTGCCATCAGTGAGTCCCAGCACATCCGCACAGATACGCAGTATTTT
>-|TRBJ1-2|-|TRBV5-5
CASSLGQGALMSGYTF
TGTGCCAGCAGCTTGGGTCAGGGAGCATTGATGAGTGGCTACACCTTC
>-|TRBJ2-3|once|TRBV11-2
CASSPGLRTDTQYF
TGTGCCAGCAGCCCCGGGCTGCGCACAGATACGCAGTATTTT
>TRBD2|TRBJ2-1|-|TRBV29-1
CSVVSGSGGNEQFF
TGCAGCGTTGTGTCCGGGAGCGGGGGCAATGAGCAGTTCTTC
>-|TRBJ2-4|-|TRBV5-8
CASSDYLAKNIQYF
TGTGCCAGCAGCGACTATCTAGCCAAAAACATTCAGTACTTC
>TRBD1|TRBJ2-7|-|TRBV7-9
CASSSTGIRGEQYF
TGTGCCAGCAGCTCGACAGGGATTCGGGGCGAGCAGTACTTC
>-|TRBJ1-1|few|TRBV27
CASSSITWGENTEAFF
TGTGCCAGCAGTTCCATCACCTGGGGGGAGAACACTGAAGCTTTCTTT
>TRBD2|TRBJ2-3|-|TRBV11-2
CASGAGGVTDTQYF
TGTGCCAGCGGGGCGGGAGGGGTAACAGATACGCAGTATTTT
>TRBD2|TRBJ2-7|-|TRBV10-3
CAISESLAGLGEQYF
TGTGCCATCAGTGAGTCGTTAGCGGGATTGGGTGAGCAGTACTTC
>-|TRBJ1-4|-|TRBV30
CAWGQGPNEKLFF
TGTGCCTGGGGGCAGGGGCCTAATGAAAAACTGTTTTTT
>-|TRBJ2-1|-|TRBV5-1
CASSLVGVQVGDEQFF
TGCGCCAGCAGCTTGGTGGGGGTCCAGGTAGGGGATGAGCAGTTCTTC
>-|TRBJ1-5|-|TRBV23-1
CASSHRTAELSNQPQHF
TGCGCCAGCAGTCACCGGACCGCGGAACTAAGCAATCAGCCCCAGCATTTT
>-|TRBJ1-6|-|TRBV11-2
CASSFRGMRNSPLHF
TGTGCCAGCAGCTTCAGGGGTATGAGAAATTCACCCCTCCACTTT
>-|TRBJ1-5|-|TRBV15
CATSRDPTSQVQPQHF
TGTGCCACCAGCAGAGATCCCACCTCTCAGGTTCAGCCCCAGCATTTT
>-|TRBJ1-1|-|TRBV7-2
CASSLVGFFGTEAFF
TGTGCCAGCAGCTTAGTTGGTTTTTTCGGCACTGAAGCTTTCTTT
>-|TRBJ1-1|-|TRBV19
CASSREIGTNTEAFF
TGTGCCAGTAGTAGGGAAATTGGCACGAACACTGAAGCTTTCTTT
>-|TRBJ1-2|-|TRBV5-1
CASSSQGLSYGYTF
TGCGCCAGCAGCTCTCAAGGGTTATCCTATGGCTACACCTTC
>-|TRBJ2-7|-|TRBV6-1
CASSAGQGSSYEQYF
TGTGCCAGCAGCGCCGGGCAGGGGAGCTCCTACGAGCAGTACTTC
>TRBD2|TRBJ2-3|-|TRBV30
CAWKTSGAPDTQYF
TGTGCCTGGAAGACTAGCGGGGCACCAGATACGCAGTATTTT
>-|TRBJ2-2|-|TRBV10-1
CASREDINTGELFF
TGCGCCAGCAGAGAGGACATTAACACCGGGGAGCTGTTTTTT
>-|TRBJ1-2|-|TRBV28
CASSLRQFNYGYTF
TGTGCCAGCAGTTTAAGACAGTTTAACTATGGCTACACCTTC
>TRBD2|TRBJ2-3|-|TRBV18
CASSPFPLAGGTTTSTDTQYF
TGTGCCAGCTCACCGTTCCCTCTAGCGGGAGGGACAACAACTAGCACAGATACGCAGTATTTT
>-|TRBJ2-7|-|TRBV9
CASSVGLTEIDEQYF
TGTGCCAGCAGCGTAGGCCTAACAGAGATTGACGAGCAGTACTTC
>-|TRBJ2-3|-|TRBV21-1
CASRKRRGGTDTQYF
TGTGCCAGCAGGAAGAGGCGGGGGGGCACAGATACGCAGTATTTT
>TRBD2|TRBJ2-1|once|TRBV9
CASSRAGGLYNEQFF
TGTGCCAGCAGCCGGGCGGGGGGCCTCTACAATGAGCAGTTCTTC
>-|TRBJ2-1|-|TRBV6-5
CASSRGGPNNEQFF
TGTGCCAGCTCGCGTGGAGGGCCCAACAATGAGCAGTTCTTC
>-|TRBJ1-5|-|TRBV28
CASSPPGLAQHF
TGTGCCAGCAGCCCGCCTGGCTTGGCCCAGCATTTT
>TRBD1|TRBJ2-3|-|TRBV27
CASSWGTGTDTQYF
TGTGCCAGCAGTTGGGGGACAGGGACAGATACGCAGTATTTT
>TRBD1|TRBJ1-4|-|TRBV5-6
CASSLGLGTGGKLFF
TGTGCCAGCAGCCTTGGTTTAGGGACAGGGGGCAAACTGTTTTTT
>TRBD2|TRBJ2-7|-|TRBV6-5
CASSYTGGRFYEQYF
TGTGCCAGCAGTTACACGGGCGGGAGGTTCTACGAGCAGTACTTC
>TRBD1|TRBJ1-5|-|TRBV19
CASSLGTYRGNQPQHF
TGTGCCAGTAGTCTAGGCACTTACAGGGGAAATCAGCCCCAGCATTTT
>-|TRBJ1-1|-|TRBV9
CASSVGGENTEAFF
TGTGCCAGCAGCGTAGGCGGAGAGAACACTGAAGCTTTCTTT
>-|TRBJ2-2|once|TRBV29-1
CSALGTTTGELFF
TGCAGCGCGCTCGGGACAACCACCGGGGAGCTGTTTTTT
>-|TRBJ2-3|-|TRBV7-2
CASSFPGTDTQYF
TGTGCCAGCAGCTTCCCCGGCACAGATACGCAGTATTTT
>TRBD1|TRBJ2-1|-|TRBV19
CASSQTPGGAGNEQFF
TGTGCCAGTAGCCAAACCCCAGGGGGCGCGGGAAATGAGCAGTTCTTC
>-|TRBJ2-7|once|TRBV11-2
CASSLEGGGLTYEQYF
TGTGCCAGCAGCTTAGAGGGGGGAGGATTGACCTACGAGCAGTACTTC
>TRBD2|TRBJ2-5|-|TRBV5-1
CASSLGLAGGSEETQYF
TGCGCCAGCAGCTTGGGGCTAGCGGGGGGAAGTGAAGAGACCCAGTACTTC
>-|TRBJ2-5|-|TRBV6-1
CASSEVRPRQETQYF
TGTGCCAGCAGTGAAGTTAGACCACGGCAAGAGACCCAGTACTTC
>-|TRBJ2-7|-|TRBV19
CASSVYSRDEQYF
TGTGCCAGTAGTGTATATTCAAGGGACGAGCAGTACTTC
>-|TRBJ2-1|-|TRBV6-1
CASSVGPFSSYNEQFF
TGTGCCAGCAGTGTGGGACCGTTCAGCTCCTACAATGAGCAGTTCTTC
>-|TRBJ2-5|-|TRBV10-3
CAISARNQETQYF
TGTGCCATCAGTGCTCGTAACCAAGAGACCCAGTACTTC
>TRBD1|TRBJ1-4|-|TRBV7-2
CASSLTGGEKLFF
TGTGCCAGCAGCTTGACAGGGGGAGAAAAACTGTTTTTT
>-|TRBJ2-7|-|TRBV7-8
CASSLEAEGDPQYF
TGTGCCAGCAGCTTAGAAGCAGAGGGCGATCCCCAGTACTTC
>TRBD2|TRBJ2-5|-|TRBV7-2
CASSYPLAGAETQYF
TGTGCCAGCAGCTACCCACTAGCGGGAGCAGAGACCCAGTACTTC
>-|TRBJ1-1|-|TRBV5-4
CASSIQGTNTEAFF
TGTGCCAGCAGCATCCAGGGAACGAACACTGAAGCTTTCTTT
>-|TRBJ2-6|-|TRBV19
CASSIAPGRKLSGANVLTF
TGTGCCAGTAGTATTGCCCCGGGACGGAAGCTTTCTGGGGCCAACGTCCTGACTTTC
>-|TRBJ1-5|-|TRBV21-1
CASSKIAGRGSSNQPQHF
TGTGCCAGCAGCAAAATAGCTGGCAGGGGCTCAAGCAATCAGCCCCAGCATTTT
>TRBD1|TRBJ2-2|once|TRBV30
CAWSVGTGGFGELFF
TGTGCCTGGAGTGTTGGGACAGGGGGCTTCGGGGAGCTGTTTTTT
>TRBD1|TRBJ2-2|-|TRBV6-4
CASSPGTANTGELFF
TGTGCCAGCAGTCCCGGGACAGCGAACACCGGGGAGCTGTTTTTT
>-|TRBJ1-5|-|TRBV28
CASSLKPWGNQPQHF
TGTGCCAGCAGTTTAAAGCCGTGGGGCAATCAGCCCCAGCATTTT
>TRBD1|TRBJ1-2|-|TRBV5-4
CASSLGTGNGYGYTF
TGTGCCAGCAGCTTGGGGACAGGGAATGGCTATGGCTACACCTTC
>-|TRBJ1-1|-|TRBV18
CASSPEGGNTEAFF
TGTGCCAGCTCACCAGAAGGGGGAAACACTGAAGCTTTCTTT
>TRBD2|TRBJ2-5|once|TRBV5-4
CASSSWASGKETQYF
TGTGCCAGCAGCTCCTGGGCTAGCGGGAAAGAGACCCAGTACTTC
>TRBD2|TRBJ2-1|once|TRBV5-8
CASSPRGTSGFYNEQFF
TGTGCCAGCAGCCCCCGAGGGACTAGCGGATTTTACAATGAGCAGTTCTTC
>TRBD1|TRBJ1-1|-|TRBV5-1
CASSLGQINFNTEAFF
TGCGCCAGCAGCCTGGGACAGATTAACTTTAACACTGAAGCTTTCTTT
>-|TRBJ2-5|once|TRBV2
CVSGGELGGTETQYF
TGTGTCAGCGGTGGGGAATTGGGCGGGACAGAGACCCAGTACTTC
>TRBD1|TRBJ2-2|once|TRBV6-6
CATQGQGYTGELFF
TGTGCCACCCAAGGACAGGGATATACCGGGGAGCTGTTTTTT